This is a list of T cell receptor beta chains from one sample in a study of T cells in Graves' hyperthyroidism and ophthalmopathy. TCRdb re-called the multiplex PCR reads with MiXCR, one entry per CDR3 protein. The repertoire holds approximately 520,000 distinct CDR3 sequences, about 24% seen once, with approximately 10% in the top ten. The sequenced sample was blood. Receptors were obtained from a woman between 25 and 40 years old with Graves' ophthalmopathy. Each CDR3 is given with its conserved first and last residue. The D gene is left open where the match is weak. Only some rows state a clone size, as once, few, many or a class for expanded clones.

d_gene	v_gene	abundance	j_gene	CDR3nt	CDR3aa
NA	TRBV30	many	TRBJ1-2	TGTGCCTGGAGTGTACCGGAAACCTATGGCTACACCTTC	CAWSVPETYGYTF
NA	TRBV4-2	few	TRBJ1-2	TGTGCCAGCAGCCAAGGTCTAGGGGGTGGCTACACCTTC	CASSQGLGGGYTF
NA	TRBV12-3/TRBV12-4	many	TRBJ2-7	TGTGCCAGCAGCCCTTCTGAGGGGCAGTACTTC	CASSPSEGQYF
NA	TRBV30	many	TRBJ1-1	TGTGCCTGGGCCAGGGACTACAACACTGAAGCTTTCTTT	CAWARDYNTEAFF
NA	TRBV6-2/TRBV6-3	many	TRBJ1-3	TGTGCCAGCACCTCAGGAAACACCATATATTTT	CASTSGNTIYF
NA	TRBV6-2/TRBV6-3	NA	TRBJ2-7	TGTGCCAGCAGTTACTCGATTCGGGGAGCGCTATCCTACGAGCAGTACTTC	CASSYSIRGALSYEQYF
TRBD1	TRBV2	NA	TRBJ1-1	TGTGCCAGAAACAGGGGGCCGCTGAACACTGAAGCTTTCTTT	CARNRGPLNTEAFF
NA	TRBV6-5	many	TRBJ1-2	TGTGCCAGCAATCCGACAGCTTTATCCGGTGGCTACACCTTC	CASNPTALSGGYTF
NA	TRBV24-1	many	TRBJ2-7	TGTGCCACCAGTGATTTTGTAGGGGCCTACGAGCAGTACTTC	CATSDFVGAYEQYF
NA	TRBV12-3/TRBV12-4	NA	TRBJ1-2	TGTGCCAGCAGTTTATACTCCCTTCGAGCCTTCGGGGGTTACTATGGCTACACCTTC	CASSLYSLRAFGGYYGYTF
NA	TRBV11-2	NA	TRBJ2-7	TGTGCCAGCAGCACAGGAGGGTCAGGCTTTACCTACGAGCAGTACTTC	CASSTGGSGFTYEQYF
NA	TRBV5-1	NA	TRBJ1-3	TGCGCCAGCAGACCCGGGACGAACTCTGGAAACACCATATATTTT	CASRPGTNSGNTIYF
TRBD1	TRBV7-2	many	TRBJ1-2	TGTGCCAGCACCGAGGACAGGGCGGGCTATGGCTACACCTTC	CASTEDRAGYGYTF
NA	TRBV7-8	many	TRBJ1-1	TGTGCCAGCAGCTTGGGCATGACCAACACTGAAGCTTTCTTT	CASSLGMTNTEAFF
TRBD2	TRBV6-5	many	TRBJ2-7	TGTGCCAGCAGTTACTCGATAGCTAGCGGGGTCTACGAGCAGTACTTC	CASSYSIASGVYEQYF
NA	TRBV20-1	many	TRBJ2-7	TGCAGTGCTAGGGCTAGAACAACTCACTATTCCTACGAGCAGTACTTC	CSARARTTHYSYEQYF
NA	TRBV27	many	TRBJ1-1	TGTGCCAGCAGTTTAATTGAAGGGATGAACACTGAAGCTTTCTTT	CASSLIEGMNTEAFF
NA	TRBV19	many	TRBJ2-2	TGTGCCAGTAGGTGGCTTCCTAACACCGGGGAGCTGTTTTTT	CASRWLPNTGELFF